Presented here are 6 T cell receptor beta chains from one specimen sequenced in a study of cytomegalovirus exposure and HLA in healthy donors. Primers for the PCR totalled 60 Vbeta and 13 Jbeta. Sequencing was performed with immunoSEQ multiplex PCR; in TCRdb, only in-frame clones are kept and a portion is missing. Among about 110,000 clones listed, 70% to 75% were seen once. The sequenced sample consisted of PBMCs. The receptors were gathered from a female donor in good health and CMV-seronegative.

This clone was counted once. The chain uses TRBV5-5 and TRBJ1-2; D is possibly TRBD1 (6 bases). Germline lookup yields CDR1 SGHKS and CDR2 YYEKEE (reference sequence). Trimming cost V 3 bases and J 8 bases, with 23 bases left between them. The CDR3 consists of 16 residues. CDR3 protein: CASSSSPGVQTLGYTF. CDR3 nucleotide sequence: TGTGCCAGCAGCTCTTCCCCAGGGGTCCAGACTCTAGGCTACACCTTC.

V and J are TRBV5-4 and TRBJ2-3; 7 bases match TRBD2. Germline V gene data show CDR1 as SGHNT and CDR2 as YYREEE (reference sequence). The J segment lost 1 base and the V segment lost 4 bases, leaving 9 bases of the junction unmatched. This CDR3 is built from 16 residues. For the CDR3, the DNA is TGTGCCAGCAGCCCTGGTCTAGCGGAAGGCACAGATACGCAGTATTTT. Amino acids: CASSPGLAEGTDTQYF.

The V gene is TRBV9, the J gene TRBJ2-7; TRBD1 aligns across 11 bases. The germline V gene encodes CDR1 SGDLS and CDR2 YYNGEE. J gave up 1 base and V 4 bases, and 4 bases lay outside the gene matches. The CDR3 spans 15 residues. CDR3 sequence reads: CASSTGQGASYEQYF. The CDR3 DNA sequence: TGTGCCAGCAGCACCGGACAGGGGGCTTCCTACGAGCAGTACTTC.

The chain uses TRBV2 and TRBJ2-5; 7 positions agree with TRBD2. The CDR3 spans 13 residues. Germline loops: CDR1 SNHLY, CDR2 FYNNEI. V gave up 4 bases and J gave up 2 bases; unmatched junction bases: 1. This CDR3 reads CASSVGRQETQYF. In DNA form, the CDR3 reads TGTGCCAGCAGTGTCGGGAGGCAAGAGACCCAGTACTTC.

The chain is built from TRBV27 and TRBJ2-7, with D maybe TRBD2 (5 bases). Germline V gene lookup returns CDR1 MNHEY and CDR2 SMNVEV (reference sequence). There are 15 residues in the CDR3. V lost 5 bases, J lost 1 base, and 15 bases lay in between. This chain's CDR3 is CASSGRGGLSYEQYF. The CDR3 region has the DNA TGTGCCAGCAGTGGTCGCGGCGGACTTTCCTACGAGCAGTACTTC.

This clone occurred once. The chain recombines TRBV30 with TRBJ2-6; tentative D call: TRBD1 (6 bases). From germline, CDR1 is GTSNPN and CDR2 SVGIG (reference sequence). The V end was cut by 4 bases, the J end by 0 bases, with 19 bases between. The CDR3 sequence is 18 residues long. CDR3 residues: CAWKARAGDLSGANVLTF. CDR3 nucleotide sequence: TGTGCCTGGAAGGCGCGGGCAGGGGATCTCTCTGGGGCCAACGTCCTGACTTTC.